Presented here are 27 T cell receptor beta chains from one specimen sequenced in a study of cytomegalovirus exposure and HLA in healthy donors (dated 2017 in TCRdb). Library generation was performed with the immunoSEQ multiplex PCR assay. For the multiplex PCR, a mixture combining 60 forward primers for TCR Vbeta segments and 13 reverse primers for TCR Jbeta segments was used. TCRdb re-hosts the immuneACCESS table, in-frame sequences only. Its copies lack some clones; in the studies checked, an unresolved V gene accounts for under half of them, and the cause for the rest is not known. The sample table holds 90,000 to 100,000 clones, of which 70% to 80% were seen once. Clones ranked in the top ten supply around 19% of the sample. The sequencing input was PBMCs. The origin of the receptors is a woman in her sixties in good health and CMV-seropositive.

This chain links TRBV14 with TRBJ2-3; 7 bases match TRBD1. The V gene's germline CDR1 is SGHDN and CDR2 FVKESK. The CDR3 is 14 residues long. V shed 8 bases, J shed 2 bases, and the junction held 7 bases outside the gene matches. CDR3: CASGYRGVTDTQYF. CDR3 coding DNA: TGTGCCAGCGGATACAGGGGAGTCACAGATACGCAGTATTTT.

This clone was observed a handful of times. This chain links TRBV5-6 with TRBJ2-7; 14 nucleotides align to TRBD2. The V gene's germline CDR1 is SGHDT and CDR2 YYEEEE. J gave up 4 bases and V 4 bases, and 7 bases lay outside the gene matches. The CDR3 sequence is 16 residues long. The CDR3 region is CASSTGLAGVPYEQYF. The DNA for the CDR3 is TGTGCCAGCAGCACGGGACTAGCGGGAGTCCCGTACGAGCAGTACTTC. Complete variable domain (other parts from reference TRBV5-6 and TRBJ2-7): DAGVTQSPTHLIKTRGQQVTLRCSPKSGHDTVSWYQQALGQGPQFIFQYYEEEERQRGNFPDRFSGHQFPNYSSELNVNALLLGDSALYLCASSTGLAGVPYEQYFGPGTRLTVT.

This sequence joins TRBV4-1 and TRBJ2-1; D might be TRBD2 (5 bases). CDR1 MGHRA and CDR2 YSYEKL come from the germline V gene. V was trimmed by 1 base and J by 4 bases, leaving 11 bases between them. There are 15 residues in the CDR3. The CDR3 is CASSQVKEVYNEQFF. The CDR3 bases are TGCGCCAGCAGCCAAGTTAAGGAGGTATACAATGAGCAGTTCTTC.

Note on this clone: One junction end does not reproduce the germline sequence, and a read error may be involved. The chain links TRBV6-6 to TRBJ1-5; 8 nucleotides match TRBD1. The CDR3 is made up of 16 amino acids. Per germline, CDR1 MNHNY and CDR2 SVGAGI (reference sequence). The CDR3 region has the DNA TGTGCCAGCAGTTCCGCCGGGACAGGATCGAATCAGCCCCGGCATTTT. Its protein is CASSSAGTGSNQPRHF.

This chain connects TRBV2 to TRBJ1-5; TRBD1 is a possible D gene (5 bases). Germline V CDR1 and CDR2: SNHLY, FYNNEI. This CDR3 has 13 amino acids. Trimming removed 7 bases at V and 6 bases at J, with 13 bases between. In nucleotides, the CDR3 is TGTGCCAGCATGGGGCAGGGAGGTCAGCCCCAGCATTTT. Its translation is CASMGQGGQPQHF.

The count of this clone is one. The gene calls are TRBV28 and TRBJ2-7, with D uncertain. Deletions cut 2 bases from V and 2 bases from J, with 7 bases between. Germline assignment: CDR1 MDHEN and CDR2 SYDVKM. CDR3 length: 13 residues. The CDR3 here is CASSLGVAYEQYF. CDR3 DNA: TGTGCCAGCAGTTTAGGAGTCGCCTACGAGCAGTACTTC.

The gene calls are TRBV6-1 and TRBJ2-7; TRBD1 is a possible D gene (6 bases). The germline V gene has CDR1 MNHNS and CDR2 SASEGT. The CDR3 is 14 amino acids. Deletions cut 2 bases from V and 0 bases from J, with 8 bases between. The CDR3 DNA sequence: TGTGCCAGCAGTGAACTGGGACACTCCTACGAGCAGTACTTC. Translating it yields CASSELGHSYEQYF.

The V gene is TRBV18, the J gene TRBJ2-1; maybe TRBD1 (5 bases). The V end was cut by 0 bases, the J end by 7 bases, with 10 bases between. In germline, CDR1 is KGHSH, CDR2 LQKENI. The CDR3 has 14 residues. The CDR3 protein is CASSPPLRANEQFF. The CDR3 DNA sequence: TGTGCCAGCTCACCACCTCTCAGGGCTAATGAGCAGTTCTTC.

The chain links TRBV27 to TRBJ1-5, with TRBD1 as a possible D gene (5 bases). This CDR3 is built from 13 residues. The V gene's germline CDR1 is MNHEY and CDR2 SMNVEV (reference sequence). The V and J ends lost 0 bases and 5 bases respectively, with 5 bases between them. CDR3 coding DNA: TGTGCCAGCAGTTTATCCAGGGATCAGCCCCAGCATTTT. It codes for CASSLSRDQPQHF.

This rearrangement joins TRBV6-5 to TRBJ1-4; D might be TRBD1 (5 bases). From germline, CDR1 is MNHEY and CDR2 SVGAGI. This CDR3 has 14 amino acids. V lost 6 bases to trimming and J lost 5 bases, with 13 bases between them. CDR3 bases: TGTGCCAGCAGACCGGGGACTCGGAATGAAAAACTGTTTTTT. Encoded protein: CASRPGTRNEKLFF.

V usage is TRBV7-3 and J usage is TRBJ2-2; weak D call: TRBD2 (6 bases). Between the trimmed V and J ends, which lost 4 bases and 2 bases, there was a span of 11 bases. Germline V gene lookup returns CDR1 SGHTA and CDR2 FQGTGA. The CDR3 sequence is 15 residues long. The CDR3 DNA is TGTGCCAGCAGCTCTCGGGACTCCAACACCGGGGAGCTGTTTTTT. Its translation is CASSSRDSNTGELFF.

On this clone: The junction and the germline gene differ at one end; a read error may be behind it. V gene TRBV7-9 combines with J gene TRBJ2-2, with unresolved D. CDR3 length equals 13 residues. Germline CDR1 and CDR2: SEHNR and FQNEAQ (reference sequence). The DNA of the CDR3 is TGTTCCAGCAGCTTGAGTCCCCCCGGGGAGCTGTTTTTT. It encodes CSSSLSPPGELFF.

This clone has a single count. For the CDR3, the DNA is TGTGCCAGCAGAGCAGCCCCTTCTAGCGCCTCCTACAATGAGCAGTTCTTC. The encoded protein is CASRAAPSSASYNEQFF. The rearrangement uses TRBV11-2 and TRBJ2-1, with D possibly matching TRBD2 (6 bases). In germline, CDR1 is SGHAT, CDR2 FQNNGV. The CDR3 spans 17 residues. Trimming shortened V by 6 bases and J by 0 bases, and 18 bases separated the two germline ends.

The chain has TRBV7-2 and TRBJ2-5, with TRBD2 matching 7 bases. CDR3 size: 16 residues. CDR1 SGHTA and CDR2 FQGNSA come from the germline V gene. The V and J ends lost 5 bases and 5 bases, in that order; junction bases with no gene match: 14. CDR3 loop: CASSVGAGWRGETQYF. The DNA for the CDR3 is TGTGCCAGCAGCGTGGGTGCGGGCTGGCGGGGGGAGACCCAGTACTTC.

The chain employs TRBV7-3 and TRBJ2-3; 7 nucleotides line up with TRBD1. Per germline, CDR1 SGHTA and CDR2 FQGTGA. Germline trimming cut 6 bases from V and 1 base from J; bases unmatched to any gene: 4. The CDR3 has 14 amino acids. CDR3 loop: CASSRDRGTDTQYF. CDR3 nucleotide sequence: TGTGCCAGCAGTCGGGACAGAGGCACAGATACGCAGTATTTT.

Concerning this clone: One end of the junction fails to match germline, which may point to a read error. As DNA, the CDR3 is TGTGCTAGCAGCCCATTCGGGGCTGGAAACACCATATATTTT. This translates into CASSPFGAGNTIYF. The rearrangement links TRBV7-7 to TRBJ1-3; no clear D gene. From germline, CDR1 is SSHAT and CDR2 FNYEAQ (reference sequence). The CDR3 extends over 14 amino acids.

This chain joins TRBV27 and TRBJ2-1; D remains ambiguous. The CDR3 loop spans 16 amino acids. Trimming left V 5 bases short and J 0 bases short, with 14 bases between. CDR1 is MNHEY, CDR2 SMNVEV, per germline (reference sequence). The CDR3 sequence is CASSEARGYSYNEQFF. CDR3 nucleotide sequence: TGTGCCAGCAGTGAAGCCCGCGGTTACTCCTACAATGAGCAGTTCTTC.

The rearrangement uses TRBV28 and TRBJ2-3; TRBD2 might be the D (6 bases). The CDR3 extends over 11 amino acids. Germline lookup yields CDR1 MDHEN and CDR2 SYDVKM. V dropped 6 bases and J dropped 12 bases, with 13 bases sitting between them. The CDR3 nucleotides read TGTGCCAGCAGCTCGCGGGAACCACAGTATTTT. Translating it yields CASSSREPQYF.

This clone was observed a handful of times. This chain links TRBV4-1 with TRBJ2-4; 8 positions agree with TRBD1. The CDR3 is 15 amino acids. The V gene's germline CDR1 is MGHRA and CDR2 YSYEKL. V lost 3 bases and J lost 10; bases outside the gene matches: 11. The CDR3 nucleotides read TGCGCCAGCAGCCAGGACAGGGCCCTAAGGGGGATTCAGTACTTC. Translating gives CASSQDRALRGIQYF.

The chain couples TRBV7-6 to TRBJ1-3; D gene unclear. V was pared by 5 bases and J by 0 bases, with 8 bases between. Germline lookup yields CDR1 SGHVS and CDR2 FNYEAQ. CDR3 size: 14 residues. The CDR3 loop reads CASSPESSGNTIYF. The CDR3, as DNA: TGTGCCAGCAGCCCTGAGAGCTCTGGAAACACCATATATTTT. The whole variable domain, remainder taken from reference TRBV7-6 and TRBJ1-3, is GAGVSQSPRYKVTKRGQDVALRCDPISGHVSLYWYRQALGQGPEFLTYFNYEAQQDKSGLPNDRFSAERPEGSISTLTIQRTEQRDSAMYRCASSPESSGNTIYFGEGSWLTVV.

The chain couples TRBV18 to TRBJ1-2; D gene unclear. This CDR3 spans 13 amino acids. CDR1 is KGHSH, CDR2 LQKENI, per germline. V dropped 6 bases and J dropped 1 base, with 9 bases sitting between them. CDR3 in amino acids: CASSPAINYGYTF. The CDR3 nucleotides are TGTGCCAGCTCGCCCGCTATTAACTATGGCTACACCTTC.

V usage is TRBV6-5 and J usage is TRBJ2-7, with D uncertain. CDR3 length: 15 amino acids. Per the germline V gene, CDR1 is MNHEY and CDR2 is SVGAGI. Trimming shortened V by 0 bases and J by 9 bases, and 18 bases separated the two germline ends. CDR3 nucleotides: TGTGCCAGCAGTTACTCGGTCCCGAGGATCGACGGGCAGTACTTC. This codes for CASSYSVPRIDGQYF.

The chain has TRBV19 and TRBJ2-1; TRBD2 matches 14 bases. CDR1 is LNHDA, CDR2 SQIVND, per germline (reference sequence). The V gene end was trimmed by 5 bases and the J gene end by 8 bases; junction bases not matched to a gene: 14. The CDR3 is 18 amino acids. Here the CDR3 reads CASSPGTSGRNPPDEQFF. In DNA, the CDR3 is TGTGCCAGTAGTCCTGGGACTAGCGGGAGAAACCCTCCTGATGAGCAGTTCTTC.

The J gene is TRBJ1-2, the V gene TRBV27; TRBD1 matches 7 bases. Germline assignment: CDR1 MNHEY and CDR2 SMNVEV (reference sequence). V gave up 4 bases and J gave up 14 bases; unmatched junction bases: 13. CDR3 length: 13 residues. The CDR3 loop reads CASSSRTGGEYTF. CDR3 DNA: TGTGCCAGCAGTTCCCGGACAGGCGGGGAATATACCTTC.

With regard to this clone: The sample has other DNA sequences that encode this CDR3 too. The chain has TRBV7-9 and TRBJ2-2, with 8 bases aligning to TRBD1. Germline V gives CDR1 SEHNR, CDR2 FQNEAQ (reference sequence). V was clipped by 6 bases and J by 7 bases; unmatched bases: 7. CDR3 length equals 14 residues. CDR3 nucleotide sequence: TGTGCCAGCAGGACCACAGGGGGACTCGGGGAGCTGTTTTTT. Protein sequence: CASRTTGGLGELFF.

The chain has TRBV30 and TRBJ1-1; maybe TRBD1 (6 bases). CDR1 is GTSNPN, CDR2 SVGIG, per germline (reference sequence). CDR3 length: 14 residues. V dropped 4 bases and J dropped 5 bases, with 17 bases sitting between them. CDR3 DNA: TGTGCCTGGAACAGGGACCCCCTCCAGACTGAAGCTTTCTTT. It is translated as CAWNRDPLQTEAFF. The full variable domain, its missing parts supplied by reference TRBV30 and TRBJ1-1, is SQTIHQWPATLVQPVGSPLSLECTVEGTSNPNLYWYRQAAGRGLQLLFYSVGIGQISSEVPQNLSASRPQDRQFILSSKKLLLSDSGFYLCAWNRDPLQTEAFFGQGTRLTVV.

This clone has just one count. The V and J genes are TRBV25-1 and TRBJ2-7, with D uncertain. CDR3 length equals 11 residues. V lost 1 base and J lost 6, with 4 bases in between. Germline V gives CDR1 MGHDK, CDR2 SYGVNS. CDR3 in DNA: TGTGCCAGCAGTGAATTCTCCGAGCAGTACTTC. This codes for CASSEFSEQYF.